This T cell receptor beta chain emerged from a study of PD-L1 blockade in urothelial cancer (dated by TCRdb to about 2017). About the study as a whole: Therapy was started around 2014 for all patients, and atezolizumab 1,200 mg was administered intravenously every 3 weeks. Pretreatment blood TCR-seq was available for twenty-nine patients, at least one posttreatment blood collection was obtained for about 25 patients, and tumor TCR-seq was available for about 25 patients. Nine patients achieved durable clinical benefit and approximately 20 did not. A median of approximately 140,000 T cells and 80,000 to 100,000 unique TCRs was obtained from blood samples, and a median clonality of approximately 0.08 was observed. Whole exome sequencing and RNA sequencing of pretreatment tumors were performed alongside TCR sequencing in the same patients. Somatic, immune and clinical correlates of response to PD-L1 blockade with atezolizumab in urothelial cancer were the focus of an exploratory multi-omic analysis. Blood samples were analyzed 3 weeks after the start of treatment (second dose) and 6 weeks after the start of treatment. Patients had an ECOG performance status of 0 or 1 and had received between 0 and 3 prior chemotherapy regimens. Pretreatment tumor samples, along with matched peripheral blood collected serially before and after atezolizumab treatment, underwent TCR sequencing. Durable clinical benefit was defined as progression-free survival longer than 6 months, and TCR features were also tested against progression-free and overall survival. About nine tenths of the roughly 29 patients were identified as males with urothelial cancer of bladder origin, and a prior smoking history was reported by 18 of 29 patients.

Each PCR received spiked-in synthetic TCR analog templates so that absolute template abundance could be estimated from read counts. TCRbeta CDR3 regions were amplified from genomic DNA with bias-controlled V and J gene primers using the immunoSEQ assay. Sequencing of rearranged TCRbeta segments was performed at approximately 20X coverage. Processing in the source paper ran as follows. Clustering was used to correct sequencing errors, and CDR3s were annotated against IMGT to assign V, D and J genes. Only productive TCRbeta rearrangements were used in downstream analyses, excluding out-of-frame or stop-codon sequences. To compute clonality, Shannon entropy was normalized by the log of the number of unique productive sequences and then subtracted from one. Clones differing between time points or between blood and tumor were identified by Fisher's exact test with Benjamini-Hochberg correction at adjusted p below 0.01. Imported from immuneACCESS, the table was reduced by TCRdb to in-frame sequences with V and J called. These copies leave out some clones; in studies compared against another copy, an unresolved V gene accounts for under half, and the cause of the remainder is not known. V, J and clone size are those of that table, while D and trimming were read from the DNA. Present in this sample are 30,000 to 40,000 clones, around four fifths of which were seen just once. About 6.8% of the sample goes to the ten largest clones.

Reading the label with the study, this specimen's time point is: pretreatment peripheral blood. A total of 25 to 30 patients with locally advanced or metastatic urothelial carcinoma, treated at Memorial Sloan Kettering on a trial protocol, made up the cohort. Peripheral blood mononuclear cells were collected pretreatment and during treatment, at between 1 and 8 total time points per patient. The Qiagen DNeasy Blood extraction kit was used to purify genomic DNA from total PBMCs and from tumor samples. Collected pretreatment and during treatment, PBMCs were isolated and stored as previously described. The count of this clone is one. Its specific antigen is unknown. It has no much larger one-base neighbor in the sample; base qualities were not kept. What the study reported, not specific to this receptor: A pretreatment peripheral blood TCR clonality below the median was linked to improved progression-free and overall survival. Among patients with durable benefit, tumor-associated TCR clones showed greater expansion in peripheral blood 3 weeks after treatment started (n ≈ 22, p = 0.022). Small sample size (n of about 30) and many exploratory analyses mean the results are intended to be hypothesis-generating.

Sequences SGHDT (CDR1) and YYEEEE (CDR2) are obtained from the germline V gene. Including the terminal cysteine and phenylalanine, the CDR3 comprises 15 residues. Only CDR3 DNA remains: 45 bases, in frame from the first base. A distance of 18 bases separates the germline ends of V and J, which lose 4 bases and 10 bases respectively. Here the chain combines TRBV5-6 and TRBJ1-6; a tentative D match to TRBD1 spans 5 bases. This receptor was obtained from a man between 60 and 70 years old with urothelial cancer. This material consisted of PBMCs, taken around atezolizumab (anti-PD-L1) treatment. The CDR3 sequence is CASSLGQGVGSPLHF. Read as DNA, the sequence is TGTGCCAGCAGCCTGGGGCAAGGGGTTGGCTCACCCCTCCACTTT.